The rows below give T cell receptor beta chains drawn from one sample of a study of metastatic and nonmetastatic thyroid tumors. TCRdb re-called the PCR reads with MiXCR. The sample has more than 65,000 clones, 11% to 15% seen once; the top ten hold about 6.5%. Sequenced: blood. Receptor source: a male donor with papillary thyroid cancer or a benign thyroid nodule (not recorded which). Some clones in this sample may be carry-over from other donors' samples. Each CDR3 is given with its conserved first and last residue. D genes are given only for firm matches. Only some rows state a clone size, as once, few, many or a class for expanded clones.

DNA: TGTGCCAGTAGCCCCTGGAGGTCCGAAAATTCACCCCTCCACTTT; CDR3: CASSPWRSENSPLHF; D: -; size: many; J: TRBJ1-6; V: TRBV19
DNA: TGTGCCGGCAGCCGCGAGGTTTGGCAGCCCCAGCATTTT; CDR3: CAGSREVWQPQHF; D: -; size: many; J: TRBJ1-5; V: TRBV4-2
DNA: TGTGCCAGCAGCCCTGGAGGGTTCGAGGGGAGCACAGATACGCAGTATTTT; CDR3: CASSPGGFEGSTDTQYF; D: -; size: many; J: TRBJ2-3; V: TRBV11-2
DNA: TGTGCCAGTAGTATAAGGGGGACAGGGACCATGAACACTGAAGCTTTCTTT; CDR3: CASSIRGTGTMNTEAFF; D: TRBD1; size: many; J: TRBJ1-1; V: TRBV19
DNA: TGTGCCAGCAGCGATGCCCGGTACAGCATATCCTACGATCAGTACTTC; CDR3: CASSDARYSISYDQYF; D: -; size: -; J: TRBJ2-7; V: TRBV25-1
DNA: TGCAGTGCCCCTTTTTCGGGAACGGATACGCAGTATTTT; CDR3: CSAPFSGTDTQYF; D: -; size: many; J: TRBJ2-3; V: TRBV20-1
DNA: TGCAGTGCTAGGGGTTCTAGCGGAAGCTACAATGAGCAGTTCTTC; CDR3: CSARGSSGSYNEQFF; D: TRBD2; size: many; J: TRBJ2-1; V: TRBV20-1
DNA: TGCAGTGCTCTACAGGGGGGGACTGAAGCTTTCTTT; CDR3: CSALQGGTEAFF; D: TRBD1; size: -; J: TRBJ1-1; V: TRBV20-1
DNA: TGCGCCAGCAGATTCTTACCGGGACAGGGTAGGAGGGAGACCCAGTACTTC; CDR3: CASRFLPGQGRRETQYF; D: TRBD1; size: -; J: TRBJ2-5; V: TRBV5-1
DNA: TGTGCCAGCAGTTGGGCTAGCGTCCAAGGTGACGAGCAGTACTTC; CDR3: CASSWASVQGDEQYF; D: -; size: many; J: TRBJ2-7; V: TRBV28
DNA: TGTGCCAGCAGTTTACGTTTGACAGGGGAGGGGAAAGAGACCCAGTACTTC; CDR3: CASSLRLTGEGKETQYF; D: -; size: few; J: TRBJ2-5; V: TRBV27
DNA: TGTGCCAGCAGTTTAACAGGGCAGGGCTACACTGAAGCTTTCTTT; CDR3: CASSLTGQGYTEAFF; D: -; size: many; J: TRBJ1-1; V: TRBV27
DNA: TGTGCCACTACAACAGGTCTCGCGGACGGGCCCCAGCATTTT; CDR3: CATTTGLADGPQHF; D: -; size: many; J: TRBJ1-5; V: TRBV19
DNA: TGTGCCACCAGCAGAGACACGGGAAGGGTCGAGACCCAGTACTTC; CDR3: CATSRDTGRVETQYF; D: -; size: many; J: TRBJ2-5; V: TRBV15
DNA: TGTGCCAGTAGTATTGGGGGGGCCGGTGAAAAACTGTTTTTT; CDR3: CASSIGGAGEKLFF; D: -; size: few; J: TRBJ1-4; V: TRBV19
DNA: TGTGCCAGCAGCGAGGGGGCCCTATTCCCACGTGGGGGACCTGGGAATGAGCAGTTCTTC; CDR3: CASSEGALFPRGGPGNEQFF; D: TRBD1; size: many; J: TRBJ2-1; V: TRBV9